Each of the 29 T cell receptor beta chains below was sequenced from the same sample in a study of CD8 T cells in Susac syndrome. RNA, at about 0.45 to 1 ug, was reverse transcribed with random hexamers. TCRdb processed the immunoSEQ multiplex PCR reads anew with MiXCR; each CDR3 protein has one entry. The sample consists of approximately 170,000 distinct CDR3 sequences, roughly 95% of them appearing once. What was sequenced was CD4+ T cells from PBMCs. These receptors were obtained from a human donor with multiple sclerosis.

This sequence joins TRBV30 and TRBJ2-5; D remains unclear. The CDR3 is made up of 13 amino acids. The V and J ends lost 0 bases and 4 bases respectively, with 9 bases between them. Looked up from germline, CDR1 is GTSNPN and CDR2 is SVGIG (reference sequence). The CDR3: CAWSVGGVETQYF. The CDR3 bases are TGTGCCTGGAGTGTCGGTGGGGTAGAGACCCAGTACTTC.

In this sample, this clonotype turned up once. This chain joins TRBV29-1 and TRBJ1-1, with D possibly matching TRBD1 (5 bases). V dropped 7 bases and J dropped 5 bases, with 17 bases sitting between them. The CDR3 is 13 residues long. Germline lookup yields CDR1 SQVTM and CDR2 ANQGSEA. CDR3 sequence (DNA): TGCAGCGCGGCCCCCAACCCAGGGACTGAAGCTTTCTTT. This gives the protein CSAAPNPGTEAFF. The whole variable domain, remainder taken from reference TRBV29-1 and TRBJ1-1, is SAVISQKPSRDICQRGTSLTIQCQVDSQVTMMFWYRQQPGQSLTLIATANQGSEATYESGFVIDKFPISRPNLTFSTLTVSNMSPEDSSIYLCSAAPNPGTEAFFGQGTRLTVV.

This rearrangement joins TRBV6-5 to TRBJ2-1; unclear D gene. CDR1 is MNHEY and CDR2 is SVGAGI in the germline V gene. Deletions cut 2 bases from V and 11 bases from J, with 16 bases between. CDR3 length equals 14 residues. The CDR3 region is CASSYARHPPKQFF. CDR3 bases: TGTGCCAGCAGTTACGCCCGACACCCTCCGAAGCAGTTCTTC.

The V call is TRBV2, the J call TRBJ1-5, with D tentatively TRBD1 (6 bases). The CDR3 consists of 15 residues. Germline values: CDR1 SNHLY, CDR2 FYNNEI. The V and J ends lost 7 bases and 7 bases respectively, with 20 bases between them. The CDR3 DNA sequence: TGTGCCAGCAAGAGGGGGAGCGGGGAGGGACAGCCCCAGCATTTT. It translates to CASKRGSGEGQPQHF.

This clonotype was counted a single time. The J gene is TRBJ1-1, the V gene TRBV19; D perhaps matches TRBD1 (6 bases). This CDR3 has 15 residues. Germline lookup yields CDR1 LNHDA and CDR2 SQIVND (reference sequence). V was shortened by 3 bases and J by 5 bases, with 16 bases between the two germline ends. In nucleotides, the CDR3 is TGTGCCAGTAGTATTGGGACGCAGGGGAGGACTGAAGCTTTCTTT. As protein: CASSIGTQGRTEAFF.

The V gene is TRBV7-9, the J gene TRBJ2-7; TRBD1 or TRBD2 may be the D gene (6 bases each). CDR3 size: 14 residues. Between the trimmed V and J ends, which lost 7 bases and 3 bases, there was a span of 16 bases. The germline V gene encodes CDR1 SEHNR and CDR2 FQNEAQ (reference sequence). In DNA form, the CDR3 reads TGTGCCAGCACCTCGTCGGGGGCGAACTACGAGCAGTACTTC. It translates to CASTSSGANYEQYF.

V is TRBV6-6 and J is TRBJ2-1; 9 positions agree with TRBD2. Germline CDR1 reads MNHNY; CDR2 reads SVGAGI (reference sequence). V shed 7 bases, J shed 8 bases, and the junction held 9 bases outside the gene matches. The CDR3 is made up of 14 amino acids. For the CDR3, the DNA is TGTGCCAGCACCTCCGGACTAGCGATCTATGAGCAGTTCTTC. Its protein product is CASTSGLAIYEQFF.

The chain links TRBV5-1 to TRBJ2-1; 9 bases line up with TRBD1. Looked up from germline, CDR1 is SGHRS and CDR2 is YFSETQ. The CDR3 sequence is 16 residues long. With V trimmed by 0 bases and J by 4 bases, 5 bases remained unmatched. The CDR3 nucleotides are TGCGCCAGCAGCTTGGCCACGACAGGGGGGTACAATGAGCAGTTCTTC. Residues: CASSLATTGGYNEQFF. Drawing the rest from reference TRBV5-1 and TRBJ2-1, the complete variable domain is KAGVTQTPRYLIKTRGQQVTLSCSPISGHRSVSWYQQTPGQGLQFLFEYFSETQRNKGNFPGRFSGRQFSNSRSEMNVSTLELGDSALYLCASSLATTGGYNEQFFGPGTRLTVL.

The chain recombines TRBV29-1 with TRBJ1-1, with D unclear. Germline CDR1 and CDR2: SQVTM and ANQGSEA. This CDR3 region has 14 residues. Trimming pared 3 bases from V and 4 bases from J, leaving 15 bases between. CDR3 nucleotide sequence: TGCAGCGTTGACGTACTTGGGATTTTCACTGAAGCTTTCTTT. It specifies CSVDVLGIFTEAFF.

The chain has TRBV15 and TRBJ2-1; D uncertain. Germline V gene sequence: CDR1 LNHNV, CDR2 YYDKDF (reference sequence). Trimming took 0 bases from V and 9 from J, leaving 9 bases between them. This CDR3 is 13 amino acids long. The CDR3 sequence: CATSRDGRREQFF. The CDR3 DNA reads TGTGCCACCAGCAGAGATGGACGTCGTGAGCAGTTCTTC.

This clonotype is a singleton in its sample. The chain links TRBV20-1 to TRBJ2-5; D gene uncertain. Trimming took off 3 bases at V and 3 bases at J, with 8 bases between the two ends. The CDR3 contains 12 residues. Germline V gives CDR1 DFQATT, CDR2 SNEGSKA (reference sequence). The CDR3 bases are TGCAGTGCTAGTCGACGAAAAGAGACCCAGTACTTC. It yields the protein CSASRRKETQYF.

The chain recombines TRBV19 with TRBJ2-7; tentative D call: TRBD2 (5 bases). The CDR3 has 14 residues. Trimming cost V 5 bases and J 0 bases, with 11 bases left between them. CDR1 and CDR2 from the germline V gene are LNHDA and SQIVND (reference sequence). CDR3 in amino acids: CASSSRTPSYEQYF. CDR3 DNA: TGTGCCAGTAGTTCACGGACTCCCTCCTACGAGCAGTACTTC.

The rearrangement joins TRBV28 to TRBJ1-1; 9 bases map to TRBD1. Germline loops: CDR1 MDHEN, CDR2 SYDVKM. The CDR3 has 15 amino acids. Losses at the gene ends were 6 bases for V and 1 base for J; bases not matched to a gene: 6. CDR3 sequence reads: CASSLGQGTNTEAFF. CDR3 nucleotides: TGTGCCAGCAGCCTAGGACAGGGGACGAACACTGAAGCTTTCTTT.

Details on this clonotype: An end of the junction does not agree with germline; a read error may underlie this. V usage is TRBV29-1 and J usage is TRBJ1-2, with a tentative D call TRBD1 (6 bases). This CDR3 is built from 13 residues. CDR1 is SQVTM, CDR2 ANQGSEA, per germline. The DNA for the CDR3 is TGCAGCGGTGAACAGGGAGAAAGGAATGGCTACACCTTC. Encoded protein: CSGEQGERNGYTF.

This chain links TRBV6-6 with TRBJ2-1; a weak D match, TRBD1 (5 bases). The CDR3 runs 13 residues. Trimming pared 10 bases from V and 0 bases from J, leaving 10 bases between. Germline CDR1 and CDR2: MNHNY and SVGAGI (reference sequence). CDR3 coding DNA: TGTGCCACCCGACAGCTCTCCTACAATGAGCAGTTCTTC. Its translation is CATRQLSYNEQFF.

The chain couples TRBV5-1 to TRBJ1-2; D call uncertain. CDR1 SGHRS and CDR2 YFSETQ come from the germline V gene. Trimming cost V 0 bases and J 1 base, with 10 bases left between them. The CDR3 length is 15 residues. The CDR3 bases are TGCGCCAGCAGCTTGGAAGTCGGCAGTAACTATGGCTACACCTTC. It codes for CASSLEVGSNYGYTF.

This chain uses TRBV19 with TRBJ1-2; D gene ambiguous. V was shortened by 1 base and J by 4 bases, with 4 bases between the two germline ends. Germline assignment: CDR1 LNHDA and CDR2 SQIVND (reference sequence). This CDR3 contains 12 residues. CDR3 bases: TGTGCCAGTAGTATAGCCCGCTATGGCTACACCTTC. This sequence encodes CASSIARYGYTF.

The V gene is TRBV7-9, the J gene TRBJ1-2; no reliable D call. CDR3 length: 12 residues. Per germline, CDR1 SEHNR and CDR2 FQNEAQ (reference sequence). V was clipped by 5 bases and J by 8 bases, with 12 bases between them. The CDR3 sequence is CASSPDTRGYTF. The CDR3 coding sequence is TGTGCCAGCAGCCCCGACACCCGGGGCTACACCTTC.

This chain connects TRBV19 to TRBJ2-1; 7 bases are shared with TRBD1. CDR3 length: 13 amino acids. CDR1 is LNHDA and CDR2 is SQIVND in the germline V gene (reference sequence). The V and J ends lost 5 bases and 15 bases, in that order; junction bases with no gene match: 13. CDR3 bases: TGTGCCAGTAGTGTGACAGGGACCTATTTGCCGTTCTTC. As protein: CASSVTGTYLPFF.

J is TRBJ2-5 and V is TRBV20-1; 9 nucleotides match TRBD1. Germline lookup yields CDR1 DFQATT and CDR2 SNEGSKA (reference sequence). The junction had 5 bases not matched to a gene; V was cut back by 3 bases and J by 3 bases. The CDR3 runs to 14 residues. Written as DNA, the CDR3 is TGCAGTGCTAGCGACAGGGGGGTGGAAGAGACCCAGTACTTC. Protein product: CSASDRGVEETQYF.

J is TRBJ1-1 and V is TRBV10-3; a weak D match, TRBD1 (5 bases). The CDR3 is 14 amino acids. V was pared by 3 bases and J by 4 bases, with 12 bases between. Germline V gene lookup returns CDR1 ENHRY and CDR2 SYGVKD. CDR3 DNA sequence: TGTGCCATCAGTGATCCAGGGTTGCGCACTGAAGCTTTCTTT. It yields the protein CAISDPGLRTEAFF.

The chain employs TRBV29-1 and TRBJ1-4, with D perhaps matching TRBD1 (5 bases). This CDR3 is 14 amino acids long. V was clipped by 4 bases and J by 0 bases, with 9 bases between them. Germline CDR1 and CDR2: SQVTM and ANQGSEA. The CDR3 region is CSVAGGSTNEKLFF. The CDR3 DNA follows: TGCAGCGTTGCTGGGGGTTCAACTAATGAAAAACTGTTTTTT. Filled out from reference TRBV29-1 and TRBJ1-4, the complete variable domain reads SAVISQKPSRDICQRGTSLTIQCQVDSQVTMMFWYRQQPGQSLTLIATANQGSEATYESGFVIDKFPISRPNLTFSTLTVSNMSPEDSSIYLCSVAGGSTNEKLFFGSGTQLSVL.

The rearrangement links TRBV9 to TRBJ2-3; 8 bases are a match to TRBD2. The trim removed 3 bases at V and 3 bases at J, leaving 12 bases unmatched. This CDR3 region has 17 residues. CDR1 and CDR2 (germline): SGDLS, YYNGEE. This CDR3 reads CASSAKEAGGLTDTQYF. In DNA, the CDR3 is TGTGCCAGCAGCGCCAAAGAGGCGGGAGGATTGACAGATACGCAGTATTTT.

Only a few counts were recorded for this clonotype. This rearrangement joins TRBV7-2 to TRBJ1-5; D is possibly TRBD1 (5 bases). Looked up from germline, CDR1 is SGHTA and CDR2 is FQGNSA. The V and J ends lost 5 bases and 4 bases respectively, with 12 bases between them. CDR3 length equals 14 residues. The CDR3 loop reads CASSQGPGNQPQHF. The DNA for the CDR3 is TGTGCCAGCAGCCAGGGACCGGGAAATCAGCCCCAGCATTTT.

The chain combines TRBV6-2 or TRBV6-3 with TRBJ2-1; 9 nucleotides agree with TRBD2. This CDR3 comprises 22 residues. Germline loops: CDR1 MNHEY, CDR2 SVGEGT. Trimming cost V 5 bases and J 1 base; bases outside gene matches: 24. This CDR3 reads CASSPLILIGGRAEGSYNEQFF. The CDR3 DNA follows: TGTGCCAGCAGTCCCCTAATTCTGATTGGCGGGAGGGCCGAAGGGTCCTACAATGAGCAGTTCTTC.

The J gene is TRBJ1-2, the V gene TRBV6-2 or TRBV6-3; D may be TRBD1 (6 bases). Germline V gene data show CDR1 as MNHEY and CDR2 as SVGEGT. The CDR3 runs to 13 residues. V was pared by 2 bases and J by 3 bases, with 7 bases between. The CDR3 DNA is TGTGCCAGCAGTTACAACAGGGACTATGGCTACACCTTC. It is translated as CASSYNRDYGYTF.

This CDR3 is CAIRLGQGNEQYF. CDR3 DNA: TGTGCCATCAGGCTGGGACAGGGGAACGAGCAGTACTTC. V is TRBV10-3 and J is TRBJ2-7; 10 nucleotides agree with TRBD1. CDR3 length: 13 residues. Trimming removed 6 bases from V and 5 bases from J; junction bases left unmatched: 4. Germline loops: CDR1 ENHRY, CDR2 SYGVKD.

The chain combines TRBV5-6 with TRBJ1-1; 9 nucleotides align to TRBD1. Germline trimming cut 5 bases from V and 4 bases from J; bases unmatched to any gene: 9. Germline V CDR1 and CDR2: SGHDT, YYEEEE. The CDR3 consists of 15 residues. In DNA, the CDR3 is TGTGCCAGCAGGAAAAGGGACAGGGAGCCCACTGAAGCTTTCTTT. Encoded protein: CASRKRDREPTEAFF.

In nucleotides, the CDR3 is TGTGCCAGCAGCTTAGCTGGAGGGCCCCAGTACGAGCAGTACTTC. Amino acid sequence: CASSLAGGPQYEQYF. The V call is TRBV7-2, the J call TRBJ2-7, with a tentative D call TRBD2 (6 bases). CDR1 is SGHTA and CDR2 is FQGNSA in the germline V gene. V dropped 0 bases and J dropped 4 bases, with 13 bases sitting between them. CDR3 length equals 15 residues.